One sample yielded the 25 T cell receptor beta chains listed below, sequenced in a study of T-cell reconstitution after alpha-beta-depleted transplantation in children (dated by TCRdb to 2016 to 2018). The library was made by PCR. Sequencer: Illumina HiSeq 2500. Molecular barcoding was employed in the preparation of TCR libraries, with unique molecular identifiers being used to normalize TCRbeta repertoire quantification. The public reads were reprocessed in TCRdb via fastp at Q25 and MiXCR, keeping in-frame beta chains. Each record represents a unique CDR3 protein, reported with the most common genes and DNA among its rows. Counted in this sample were 640,000 or so distinct CDR3 sequences; around 16% of them appeared once. The leading ten clones occupy 1.1% of the sample. This specimen was PBMCs from the stem cell graft donor, taken from the stem cell graft. All receptors derive from a human donor who donated a stem cell graft to a child with acute myeloid leukemia.

The sample holds many counts of this clonotype. The genes are TRBV5-6 and TRBJ2-5, with D possibly matching TRBD1 (5 bases). The CDR3 length is 16 residues. V lost 0 bases and J lost 5, with 17 bases in between. Per germline, CDR1 SGHDT and CDR2 YYEEEE. DNA of the CDR3: TGTGCCAGCAGCTTGGATGGGCGACAGCCCGTGGAGACCCAGTACTTC. Translating gives CASSLDGRQPVETQYF.

This clonotype was counted only a few times. This sequence joins TRBV9 and TRBJ2-5; D unclear. The CDR3 runs 14 residues. The V and J ends lost 0 bases and 2 bases respectively, with 8 bases between them. The germline gives CDR1 SGDLS, CDR2 YYNGEE. CDR3 loop: CASSVAASQETQYF. The CDR3 DNA reads as TGTGCCAGCAGCGTAGCGGCCAGTCAAGAGACCCAGTACTTC. The variable domain in full, with the rest retrieved from reference TRBV9 and TRBJ2-5, is DSGVTQTPKHLITATGQRVTLRCSPRSGDLSVYWYQQSLDQGLQFLIQYYNGEERAKGNILERFSAQQFPDLHSELNLSSLELGDSALYFCASSVAASQETQYFGPGTRLLVL.

A few counts support this clonotype. The chain couples TRBV20-1 to TRBJ2-7; tentatively, D is TRBD2 (5 bases). CDR1 is DFQATT, CDR2 SNEGSKA, per germline (reference sequence). The CDR3 is 14 residues long. V was cut by 1 base and J by 1 base, with 11 bases left in between. The CDR3 reads CSARGVDWSYEQYV. The CDR3 DNA sequence: TGCAGTGCTAGAGGGGTGGACTGGTCCTACGAGCAGTACGTC.

Only a few counts were recorded for this clonotype. The gene calls are TRBV6-5 and TRBJ1-2; TRBD1 matches at 10 bases. V gave up 5 bases and J gave up 6 bases; unmatched junction bases: 9. CDR1 MNHEY and CDR2 SVGAGI come from the germline V gene. This CDR3 region has 15 residues. In DNA form, the CDR3 reads TGTGCCAGCAGTAACGACAGGGGGCTATTACATGGCTACACCTTC. It codes for CASSNDRGLLHGYTF.

This clonotype was seen more than once but under ten times. The rearrangement links TRBV7-9 to TRBJ1-4, with a weak D call TRBD1 (5 bases). Per germline, CDR1 SEHNR and CDR2 FQNEAQ (reference sequence). Trimming left V 5 bases short and J 4 bases short, with 14 bases between. The CDR3 runs 15 residues. This CDR3 is CASSPGRALNEKLFF. The CDR3 DNA follows: TGTGCCAGCAGCCCAGGGAGGGCCCTTAATGAAAAACTGTTTTTT.

This clonotype was detected ten times or more. The chain links TRBV20-1 to TRBJ2-4; 11 bases match TRBD1. This CDR3 contains 14 residues. Germline CDR1 DFQATT, CDR2 SNEGSKA (reference sequence). V shed 3 bases and J 10 bases; nucleotides not matched to a gene: 8. CDR3 residues: CSARESWDRGIQYF. The CDR3 DNA follows: TGCAGTGCTAGGGAGTCTTGGGACAGGGGGATTCAGTACTTC.

The CDR3 protein is CASRLPLRGCKKLFF. CDR3 nucleotides: TGTGCAAGTCGCTTACCGTTGAGGGGGTGTAAAAAACTGTTTTTT. The J gene is TRBJ1-4, the V gene TRBV12-2; TRBD1, as called in the table, went unchecked against the DNA. TRBV12-2 is shown as a pseudogene. There are 15 residues in the CDR3.

This clonotype has only a few counts. The genes are TRBV5-1 and TRBJ2-1; 16 bases map to TRBD2. The CDR3 covers 17 residues. The germline CDR1 and CDR2 sequences are SGHRS and YFSETQ. After removal of 2 bases from V and 6 bases from J, the junction contained 5 bases not matched to a gene. This chain's CDR3 is CASSLLGTSGGANEQFF. The CDR3 nucleotides are TGCGCCAGCAGCTTACTCGGGACTAGCGGGGGGGCCAATGAGCAGTTCTTC.

This clonotype was detected only a few times. The DNA of the CDR3 is TGTGCCAGCAGGCGGGGGGGGAGCTCCTACAATGAGCAGTTCTTC. Translating gives CASRRGGSSYNEQFF. V gene TRBV27 combines with J gene TRBJ2-1; 9 nucleotides align to TRBD2. The CDR3 has 15 residues. V was pared by 6 bases and J by 0 bases, with 3 bases of the junction left unmatched. CDR1 MNHEY and CDR2 SMNVEV come from the germline V gene (reference sequence).

This clonotype occurred a few times. This chain joins TRBV3-1 and TRBJ1-2; 9 bases are shared with TRBD1. J was trimmed by 7 bases and V by 4 bases; bases with no gene match: 16. This CDR3 has 17 residues. Germline V gene lookup returns CDR1 LGHDT and CDR2 YNNKEL (reference sequence). The CDR3: CASSLLTTQGANSGYTF. In DNA, the CDR3 is TGTGCCAGCAGCCTTCTGACCACACAGGGGGCGAATAGTGGCTACACCTTC.

The chain couples TRBV6-2 or TRBV6-3 to TRBJ1-1, with D possibly being TRBD1 (5 bases). This CDR3 comprises 12 residues. CDR1 is MNHEY and CDR2 is SVGEGT in the germline V gene. Trimming pared 7 bases from V and 4 bases from J, leaving 10 bases between. CDR3 residues: CASTSGGTEAFF. The CDR3 DNA reads TGTGCCAGCACTTCGGGGGGCACTGAAGCTTTCTTT.

This clonotype came up many times. The V call is TRBV29-1, the J call TRBJ1-1, with D tentatively TRBD1 (6 bases). The V gene's germline CDR1 is SQVTM and CDR2 ANQGSEA. V gave up 2 bases and J gave up 0 bases, with 10 bases separating them. This CDR3 comprises 14 residues. The CDR3 DNA reads as TGCAGCGTTGAAAAGACAGGACTGAACACTGAAGCTTTCTTT. Translation gives CSVEKTGLNTEAFF.

In nucleotides, the CDR3 is TGCAGTGCCCTCACCGGGACTAGCGGGCCGGAGAGCTCCTACGAGCAGTACTTC. Amino acid sequence: CSALTGTSGPESSYEQYF. The rearrangement uses TRBV20-1 and TRBJ2-7, with 12 bases that match TRBD2. The V gene's germline CDR1 is DFQATT and CDR2 SNEGSKA (reference sequence). V dropped 6 bases and J dropped 0; count of bases not matched to a gene: 15. CDR3 length: 18 residues.

This clonotype was detected ten times or more. V gene TRBV6-1 combines with J gene TRBJ2-1; 8 nucleotides line up with TRBD1. Looked up from germline, CDR1 is MNHNS and CDR2 is SASEGT. The CDR3 extends over 15 amino acids. The V segment lost 5 bases and the J segment 7 bases; nucleotides outside the gene matches: 10. The CDR3 bases are TGTGCCAGCAGTACCTACCGGCAGGGGGCAAATGAGCAGTTCTTC. Protein: CASSTYRQGANEQFF.

This clonotype was seen repeatedly, ten times or more. The chain joins TRBV20-1 to TRBJ2-7; a possible D gene is TRBD1 (6 bases). The CDR3 consists of 15 residues. V dropped 3 bases and J dropped 2 bases, with 17 bases sitting between them. Germline lookup yields CDR1 DFQATT and CDR2 SNEGSKA (reference sequence). CDR3 region: CSASDSIGQTYEQYF. CDR3 bases: TGCAGTGCTAGCGACTCCATCGGACAGACCTACGAGCAGTACTTC.

The chain links TRBV15 to TRBJ2-5, with D possibly TRBD1 on 6 matching bases. CDR3 size: 15 residues. Germline loops: CDR1 LNHNV, CDR2 YYDKDF (reference sequence). V lost 3 bases and J 6 bases, leaving 17 bases between the germline ends. CDR3 in amino acids: CATSRDGGVLKTQYF. As DNA, the CDR3 is TGTGCCACCAGCAGGGATGGGGGCGTCCTGAAGACCCAGTACTTC.

The V and J genes are TRBV11-2 and TRBJ2-1; 9 bases are a match to TRBD2. The germline CDR1 and CDR2 sequences are SGHAT and FQNNGV. With V trimmed by 5 bases and J by 8 bases, 16 bases remained unmatched. The CDR3 extends over 17 amino acids. The CDR3 sequence is CASSVPAGGRWDDEQFF. As DNA, the CDR3 is TGTGCCAGCAGCGTCCCGGCGGGGGGGCGTTGGGACGATGAGCAGTTCTTC.

This clonotype was counted only a few times. A junction boundary mismatches the germline segment, possibly from a read error. The chain carries TRBV5-1 and TRBJ1-5; 8 nucleotides align to TRBD1. Per germline, CDR1 SGHRS and CDR2 YFSETQ. The length of the CDR3 is 17 residues. The CDR3 DNA is TGCGCCAGCAGCCCCCGGCGGGACAGGTCCTCAGATCACCCCCAGCATTTT. As protein: CASSPRRDRSSDHPQHF.

This clonotype was counted ten times or more. The CDR3 DNA follows: TGTGCCAGCAGTCATGGACAGGGGATAAACTATGGCTACACCTTC. As protein: CASSHGQGINYGYTF. The rearrangement uses TRBV5-5 and TRBJ1-2; 9 bases are a match to TRBD1. The CDR3 is made up of 15 amino acids. In germline, CDR1 is SGHKS, CDR2 YYEKEE (reference sequence). V lost 5 bases, J lost 2 bases, and 7 bases stayed unmatched.

This clonotype showed up just a few times. The chain recombines TRBV3-1 with TRBJ2-3; perhaps TRBD1 as D (6 bases). CDR1 LGHDT and CDR2 YNNKEL come from the germline V gene (reference sequence). The CDR3 is made up of 15 amino acids. V was trimmed by 2 bases and J by 5 bases, leaving 14 bases between them. CDR3 in amino acids: CASSQMLQGGDTQYF. The CDR3 DNA is TGTGCCAGCAGCCAAATGCTACAGGGTGGAGATACGCAGTATTTT.

CDR3 nucleotide sequence: TGTGCCAGCACCCAAGGGGAGGACAGGCCTTTGCGGGATGGCTACACCTTC. Translating gives CASTQGEDRPLRDGYTF. The chain couples TRBV12-3 or TRBV12-4 to TRBJ1-2; the match to TRBD1 covers 7 bases. With V trimmed by 7 bases and J by 6 bases, 20 bases remained unmatched. The CDR3 runs 17 residues.

The chain recombines TRBV12-3 or TRBV12-4 with TRBJ1-1; 7 bases match TRBD1. The CDR3 is made up of 14 amino acids. V lost 2 bases and J lost 6; bases outside the gene matches: 6. CDR3 sequence: CASSLNMGTAEAFF. The DNA for the CDR3 is TGTGCCAGCAGTTTAAATATGGGGACAGCTGAAGCTTTCTTT.

This sequence joins TRBV12-3 or TRBV12-4 and TRBJ2-4, with 7 nucleotides matching TRBD2. Trimming took 2 bases from V and 8 from J; bases not matched to a gene: 6. This CDR3 contains 14 residues. CDR3 nucleotide sequence: TGTGCCAGCAGTTTACCGGGGGGTACGGACATTCAGTACTTC. As protein: CASSLPGGTDIQYF.

This clonotype was observed many times. The chain uses TRBV20-1 and TRBJ2-2; D is uncertain. The V and J ends lost 0 bases and 6 bases respectively, with 11 bases between them. The CDR3 contains 14 residues. Germline values: CDR1 DFQATT, CDR2 SNEGSKA (reference sequence). CDR3 in amino acids: CSARDGAKAGELFF. CDR3 DNA: TGCAGTGCTAGAGATGGAGCGAAGGCCGGGGAGCTGTTTTTT.

This clonotype was counted many times. The chain employs TRBV5-5 and TRBJ2-7, with D perhaps TRBD1 (7 bases). Per germline, CDR1 SGHKS and CDR2 YYEKEE (reference sequence). The CDR3 spans 18 residues. V was clipped by 0 bases and J by 0 bases, with 19 bases between them. CDR3 region: CASSLEAGGFPSSYEQYF. CDR3 bases: TGTGCCAGCAGCTTGGAGGCAGGGGGGTTTCCCAGCTCCTACGAGCAGTACTTC. Based on the CDR3 plus reference TRBV5-5 and TRBJ2-7, the full variable domain is DAGVTQSPTHLIKTRGQQVTLRCSPISGHKSVSWYQQVLGQGPQFIFQYYEKEERGRGNFPDRFSARQFPNYSSELNVNALLLGDSALYLCASSLEAGGFPSSYEQYFGPGTRLTVT.